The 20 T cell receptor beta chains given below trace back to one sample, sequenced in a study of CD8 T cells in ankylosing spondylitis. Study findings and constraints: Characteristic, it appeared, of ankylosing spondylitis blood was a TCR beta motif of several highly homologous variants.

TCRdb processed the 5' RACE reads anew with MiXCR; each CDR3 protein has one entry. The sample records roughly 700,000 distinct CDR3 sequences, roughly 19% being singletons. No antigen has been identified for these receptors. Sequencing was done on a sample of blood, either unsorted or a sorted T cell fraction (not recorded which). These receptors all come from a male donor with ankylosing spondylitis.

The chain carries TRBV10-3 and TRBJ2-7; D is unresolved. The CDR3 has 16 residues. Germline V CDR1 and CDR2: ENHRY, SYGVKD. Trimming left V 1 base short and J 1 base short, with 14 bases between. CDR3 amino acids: CAISEFVFDMSYEQYF. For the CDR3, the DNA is TGTGCCATCAGTGAGTTCGTTTTCGACATGTCCTACGAGCAGTACTTC.

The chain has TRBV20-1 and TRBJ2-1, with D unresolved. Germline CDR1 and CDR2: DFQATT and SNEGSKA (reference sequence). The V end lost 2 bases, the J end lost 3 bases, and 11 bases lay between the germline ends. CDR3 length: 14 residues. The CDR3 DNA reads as TGCAGTGCTAGACCGGAGACCTACTACAATGAGCAGTTCTTC. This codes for CSARPETYYNEQFF.

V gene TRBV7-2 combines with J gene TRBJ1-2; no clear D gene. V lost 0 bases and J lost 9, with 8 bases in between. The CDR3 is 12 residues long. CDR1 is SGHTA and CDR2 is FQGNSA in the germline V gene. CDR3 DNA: TGTGCCAGCAGCTTAGCGCTGCAGCGCTACACCTTC. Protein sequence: CASSLALQRYTF.

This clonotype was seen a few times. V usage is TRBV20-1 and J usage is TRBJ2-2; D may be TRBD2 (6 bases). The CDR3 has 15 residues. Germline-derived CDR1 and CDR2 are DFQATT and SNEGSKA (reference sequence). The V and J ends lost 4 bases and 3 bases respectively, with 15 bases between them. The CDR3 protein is CSATWRGTHTGELFF. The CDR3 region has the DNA TGCAGTGCTACTTGGAGAGGGACTCACACCGGGGAGCTGTTTTTT.

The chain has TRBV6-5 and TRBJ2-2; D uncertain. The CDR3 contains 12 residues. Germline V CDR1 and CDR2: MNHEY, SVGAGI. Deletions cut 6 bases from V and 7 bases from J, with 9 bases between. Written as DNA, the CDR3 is TGTGCCAGCAGAAATACGGACGGGGAGCTGTTTTTT. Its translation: CASRNTDGELFF.

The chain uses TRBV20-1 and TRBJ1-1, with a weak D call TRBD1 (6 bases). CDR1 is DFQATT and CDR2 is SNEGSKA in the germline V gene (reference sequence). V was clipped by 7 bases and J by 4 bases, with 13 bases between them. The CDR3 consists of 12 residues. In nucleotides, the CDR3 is TGCAGTGTGCCAGGGGCTGGCACTGAAGCTTTCTTT. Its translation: CSVPGAGTEAFF.

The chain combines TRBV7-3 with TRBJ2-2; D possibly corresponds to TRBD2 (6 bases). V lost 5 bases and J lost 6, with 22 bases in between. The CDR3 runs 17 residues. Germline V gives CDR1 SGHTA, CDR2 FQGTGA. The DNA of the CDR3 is TGTGCCAGCAGCCCTGACGGGACTCTCACAAGCGCCGGGGAGCTGTTTTTT. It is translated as CASSPDGTLTSAGELFF.

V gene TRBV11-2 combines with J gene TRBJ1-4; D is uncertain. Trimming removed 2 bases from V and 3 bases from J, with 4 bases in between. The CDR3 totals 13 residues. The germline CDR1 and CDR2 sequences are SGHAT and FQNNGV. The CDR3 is CASSLSPNEKLFF. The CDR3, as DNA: TGTGCCAGCAGCTTAAGTCCTAATGAAAAACTGTTTTTT.

As DNA, the CDR3 is TGTGCCAGCAGCACGGAGAGGGGGACCGAAAAACTGTTTTTT. Its protein product is CASSTERGTEKLFF. J is TRBJ1-4 and V is TRBV2; D may be TRBD1 (6 bases). The germline V and J ends were trimmed by 6 bases and 8 bases, with 16 bases remaining between them. The CDR3 totals 14 residues. Per the germline V gene, CDR1 is SNHLY and CDR2 is FYNNEI.

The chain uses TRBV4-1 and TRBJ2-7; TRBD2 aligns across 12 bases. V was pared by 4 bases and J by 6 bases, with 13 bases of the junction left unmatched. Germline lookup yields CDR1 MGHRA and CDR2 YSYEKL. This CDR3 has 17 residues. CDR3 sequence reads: CASSRRTSGTEPGEQYF. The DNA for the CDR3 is TGCGCCAGCAGCCGCCGGACTAGCGGGACTGAGCCTGGCGAGCAGTACTTC.

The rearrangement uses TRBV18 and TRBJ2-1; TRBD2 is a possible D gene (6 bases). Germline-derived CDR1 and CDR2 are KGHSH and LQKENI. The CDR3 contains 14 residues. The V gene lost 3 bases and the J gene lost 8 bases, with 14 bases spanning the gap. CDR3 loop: CASSPAGLVHEQFF. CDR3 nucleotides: TGTGCCAGCTCACCCGCGGGGCTAGTGCATGAGCAGTTCTTC.

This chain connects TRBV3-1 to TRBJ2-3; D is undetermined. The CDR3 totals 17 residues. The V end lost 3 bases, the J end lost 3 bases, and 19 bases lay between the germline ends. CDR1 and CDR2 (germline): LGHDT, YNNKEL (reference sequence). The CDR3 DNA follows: TGTGCCAGCAGCCAGGGGATGGGCCCAATTAGTACAGATACGCAGTATTTT. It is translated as CASSQGMGPISTDTQYF.

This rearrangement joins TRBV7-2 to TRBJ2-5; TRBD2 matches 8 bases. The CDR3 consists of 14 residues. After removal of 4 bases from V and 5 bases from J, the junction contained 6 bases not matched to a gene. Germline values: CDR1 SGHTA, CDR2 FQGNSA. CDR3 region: CASSSGGYRETQYF. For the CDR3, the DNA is TGTGCCAGCAGCTCGGGGGGGTATAGGGAGACCCAGTACTTC.

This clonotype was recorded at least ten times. CDR3 loop: CASSVDPEKNNEQFF. The CDR3, as DNA: TGCGCCAGCAGCGTTGACCCCGAGAAGAACAATGAGCAGTTCTTC. This chain connects TRBV5-1 to TRBJ2-1; D remains ambiguous. Trimming removed 4 bases at V and 5 bases at J, with 16 bases between. CDR3 length equals 15 residues. Germline CDR1 is SGHRS and CDR2 is YFSETQ. Variable domain in full (rest from reference TRBV5-1 and TRBJ2-1): KAGVTQTPRYLIKTRGQQVTLSCSPISGHRSVSWYQQTPGQGLQFLFEYFSETQRNKGNFPGRFSGRQFSNSRSEMNVSTLELGDSALYLCASSVDPEKNNEQFFGPGTRLTVL.

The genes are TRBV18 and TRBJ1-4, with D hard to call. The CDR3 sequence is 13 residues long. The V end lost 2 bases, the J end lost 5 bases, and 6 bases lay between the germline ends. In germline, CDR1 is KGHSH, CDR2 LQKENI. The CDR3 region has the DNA TGTGCCAGCTCACCAACCCAGAATGAAAAACTGTTTTTT. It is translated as CASSPTQNEKLFF.

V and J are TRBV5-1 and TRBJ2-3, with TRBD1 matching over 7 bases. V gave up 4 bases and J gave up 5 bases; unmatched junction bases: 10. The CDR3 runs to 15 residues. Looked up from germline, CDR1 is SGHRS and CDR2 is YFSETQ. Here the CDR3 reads CASSPPGTERDTQYF. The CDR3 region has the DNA TGCGCCAGCAGCCCCCCGGGGACAGAACGAGATACGCAGTATTTT.

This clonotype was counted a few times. The CDR3 bases are TGTGCCAGCAGCGAGGCTAATTACTATGGCTACACCTTC. Protein product: CASSEANYYGYTF. This rearrangement joins TRBV7-2 to TRBJ1-2; D unresolved. This CDR3 comprises 13 residues. V was shortened by 5 bases and J by 3 bases, with 10 bases between the two germline ends. Germline V gives CDR1 SGHTA, CDR2 FQGNSA.

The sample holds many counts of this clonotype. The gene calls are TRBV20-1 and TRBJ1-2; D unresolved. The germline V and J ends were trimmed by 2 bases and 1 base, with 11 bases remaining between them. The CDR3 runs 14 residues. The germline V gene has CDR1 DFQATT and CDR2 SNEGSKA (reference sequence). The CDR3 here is CSARIAGGNYGYTF. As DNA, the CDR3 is TGCAGTGCTAGAATTGCCGGCGGTAACTATGGCTACACCTTC.

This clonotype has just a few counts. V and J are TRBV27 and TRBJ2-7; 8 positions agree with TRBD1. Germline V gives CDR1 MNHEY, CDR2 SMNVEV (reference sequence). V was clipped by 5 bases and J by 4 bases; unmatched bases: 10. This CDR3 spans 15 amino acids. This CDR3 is CASSLHGQGFYEQYF. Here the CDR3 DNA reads TGTGCCAGCAGTCTCCACGGACAGGGCTTTTACGAGCAGTACTTC.

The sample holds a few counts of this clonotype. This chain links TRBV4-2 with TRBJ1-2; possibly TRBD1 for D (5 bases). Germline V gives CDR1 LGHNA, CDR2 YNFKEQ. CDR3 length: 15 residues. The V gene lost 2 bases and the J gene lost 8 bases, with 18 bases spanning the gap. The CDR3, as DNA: TGTGCCAGCAGCCAACTAACAGGACCCAGTGTAGGCTACACCTTC. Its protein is CASSQLTGPSVGYTF.